This T cell receptor (beta chain) was recorded in a study of shared clonotypes between healthy human individuals. Study findings and constraints: Shared across several donors were around 4.7% of the naive CD4 clonotypes. The study drew on few donors, limiting represented genetic and exposure-history diversity. Generation of non-shared clonotypes was less probable than generation of clonotypes shared by all four donors.

Assay runs were performed at deep level. This table comes from immunoSEQ multiplex PCR, and its TCRdb copy is limited to in-frame clones, with some not included. Of more than 550,000 clones in the sample, about 92% were seen once. Naive CD8 populations comprised CD45RO-negative cells positively selected for CCR7, excluding terminally differentiated effector memory CD45RA+ cells. This CDR3 spans 16 amino acids. The germline gives CDR1 SGHRS, CDR2 YFSETQ. V was clipped by 1 base and J by 6 bases; unmatched bases: 8. Turning to this clone: The antigen remains unidentified.

What was sequenced was naive CD8+ T cells sorted from blood. This receptor was obtained from a man aged 25 to 40 in good health. The rearrangement uses TRBV5-1 and TRBJ2-2; 8 bases are shared with TRBD2. This chain's CDR3 is CASSLSAGASSGELFF. The CDR3 nucleotides read TGCGCCAGCAGCTTGTCAGCGGGAGCTTCGTCCGGGGAGCTGTTTTTT.